This T cell receptor (beta chain) originates from a study of CD8 T cells in ankylosing spondylitis. In making TCR beta libraries, quantitative 5'-RACE with molecular barcodes was used. TCRdb called the 5' RACE reads again in MiXCR, with one record for every CDR3 protein. Here the sample spans about 360,000 distinct CDR3 sequences, about 20% being singletons. Deletions cut 3 bases from V and 13 bases from J, with 16 bases between. The CDR3 is 14 amino acids. CDR1 and CDR2 from the germline V gene are LNHNV and YYDKDF (reference sequence). The sequence derives from a male donor with ankylosing spondylitis or in good health (not recorded which). The specimen was blood, either unsorted or a sorted T cell fraction (not recorded which). The V gene is TRBV15, the J gene TRBJ1-6, with D possibly matching TRBD1 (6 bases). CDR3 sequence reads: CATSRGDRTVPLHF. DNA of the CDR3: TGTGCCACCAGCAGGGGGGATAGGACAGTTCCCCTCCACTTT.